This TCR beta chain emerged from a study of CD8+ T cells in alopecia areata. Regarding the study as a whole: Scalp data also include sequences from resident alphabeta T cells of normal skin. Mice gave a clearer picture of TCR sharing than patients did, possibly for HLA-related reasons.

Sorted out of PBMCs were CD4+ T cells and CD8+ T cells. Reverse transcribed after extraction, RNA yielded cDNA as the sequencing template. Measured with immunoSEQ multiplex PCR; TCRdb has only the in-frame clones, and not every one. The sample contains some 180,000 clones, about 61% of which appear only once. Concerning this clone itself: As yet, its antigen is unknown. This sample includes further DNA sequences coding for the same CDR3.

Germline loops: CDR1 PRHDT, CDR2 FYEKMQ (reference sequence). The CDR3 has 14 amino acids. The V end was cut by 0 bases, the J end by 3 bases, with 8 bases between. Sequencing was done on a sample of CD8+ T cells sorted from blood. J is TRBJ1-2 and V is TRBV13; TRBD1 is a possible D gene (6 bases). The receptor was derived from a human donor in good health. CDR3 residues: CASSLGRGDYGYTF. CDR3 bases: TGTGCCAGCAGCTTAGGAAGGGGGGACTATGGCTACACCTTC.